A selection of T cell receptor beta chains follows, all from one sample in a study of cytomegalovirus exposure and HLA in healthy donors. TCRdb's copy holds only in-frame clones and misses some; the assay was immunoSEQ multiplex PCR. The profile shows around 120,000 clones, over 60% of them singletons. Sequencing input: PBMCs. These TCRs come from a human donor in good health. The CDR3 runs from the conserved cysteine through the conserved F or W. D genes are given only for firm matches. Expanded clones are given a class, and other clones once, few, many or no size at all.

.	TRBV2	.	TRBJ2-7	CASSEFFYRANYEQYF	TGTGCCAGCAGTGAATTCTTCTACAGGGCAAACTACGAGCAGTACTTC
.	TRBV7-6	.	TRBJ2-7	CASSLGLLGGADEQYF	TGTGCCAGCAGCTTAGGTCTTCTGGGGGGGGCCGACGAGCAGTACTTC
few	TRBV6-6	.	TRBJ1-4	CASSPGGANEKLFF	TGTGCCAGCAGTCCGGGTGGGGCGAATGAAAAACTGTTTTTT
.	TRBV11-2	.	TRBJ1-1	CASSLVGRGLNTEAFF	TGTGCCAGCAGCTTAGTGGGGAGGGGTCTGAACACTGAAGCTTTCTTT
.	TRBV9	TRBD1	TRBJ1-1	CASSVSTGTEAFF	TGTGCCAGCAGCGTATCGACAGGGACTGAAGCTTTCTTT
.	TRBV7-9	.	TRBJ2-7	CASSLTETYEQYF	TGTGCCAGCAGCTTAACAGAGACCTACGAGCAGTACTTC
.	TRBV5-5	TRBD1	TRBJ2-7	CASSLESGTGFDEQYF	TGTGCCAGCAGCTTGGAGTCCGGGACAGGGTTCGACGAGCAGTACTTC
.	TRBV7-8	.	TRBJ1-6	CASSLGQAGSPLHF	TGTGCCAGCAGCTTAGGTCAGGCCGGTTCACCCCTCCACTTT
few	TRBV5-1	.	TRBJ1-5	CASSLSGSQPQHF	TGCGCCAGCAGCTTATCGGGGTCTCAGCCCCAGCATTTT
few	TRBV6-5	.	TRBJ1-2	CASRTARGAYGYTF	TGTGCCAGCAGAACCGCCCGTGGGGCCTATGGCTACACCTTC
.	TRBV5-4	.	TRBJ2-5	CASSFLGGAEETQYF	TGTGCCAGCAGCTTTTTGGGGGGAGCGGAAGAGACCCAGTACTTC
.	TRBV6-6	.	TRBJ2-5	CASSPSGETQYF	TGTGCCAGCAGCCCATCGGGGGAGACCCAGTACTTC
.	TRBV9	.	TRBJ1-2	CASSVVGANYGYTF	TGTGCCAGCAGCGTAGTAGGGGCTAACTATGGCTACACCTTC
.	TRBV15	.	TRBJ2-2	CATSREQGMFEAGELFF	TGTGCCACCAGCAGGGAGCAGGGGATGTTCGAGGCCGGGGAGCTGTTTTTT